This T cell receptor beta chain was identified during a study of T cells in Graves' hyperthyroidism and ophthalmopathy. General observations from the study: Clonotypes that were expanded in thyroid above 0.001 mostly appeared in blood too.

The CDR3 regions of TCR beta were amplified from RNA transcripts. An initial round of RT-PCR targeting the TCR CDR3 relied on the HTBI primer set. TCRdb ran MiXCR on the multiplex PCR reads and lists one entry per CDR3 protein. This table holds roughly 700,000 distinct CDR3 sequences, around a sixth found once. CDR3 length: 14 amino acids. Trimming cost V 5 bases and J 3 bases, with 14 bases left between them. Germline lookup yields CDR1 SGHAT and CDR2 FQNNGV. This clonotype was counted at least ten times. The antigen remains undetermined. V gene TRBV11-2 combines with J gene TRBJ2-7, with D hard to call. Sequencing was carried out using blood. This receptor was taken from a man aged 45-65 years with Graves' hyperthyroidism. Here the CDR3 reads CASSTLAENYEQYF. In DNA, the CDR3 is TGTGCCAGCAGCACCCTGGCAGAGAACTACGAGCAGTACTTC. Full variable domain (outside the CDR3, taken from reference TRBV11-2 and TRBJ2-7): EAGVAQSPRYKIIEKRQSVAFWCNPISGHATLYWYQQILGQGPKLLIQFQNNGVVDDSQLPKDRFSAERLKGVDSTLKIQPAKLEDSAVYLCASSTLAENYEQYFGPGTRLTVT.